The sequence of this T cell receptor beta chain was determined in a study of shared clonotypes between healthy human individuals. Study at large: There were three CD4 naive, three CD4 memory, two CD8 naive and one CD8 memory plates per donor.

There are 11 residues in the CDR3. V lost 7 bases and J 1 base, leaving 1 base between the germline ends. Germline V gene sequence: CDR1 LNHDA, CDR2 SQIVND (reference sequence). Deep was the level used in running the assay. Sequenced by immunoSEQ multiplex PCR; TCRdb stores in-frame clones only, minus some. The table shows more than 400,000 clones, with 90% to 97% occurring only once. The TCR was taken from a woman in her twenties or thirties in good health. The sample comprised naive CD4+ T cells sorted from blood. Subset indicated: CD45RA+ positively selected. This chain joins TRBV19 and TRBJ2-2; no reliable D call. This CDR3 is CASMNTGELFF. The CDR3 DNA is TGTGCCAGTATGAACACCGGGGAGCTGTTTTTT.